Here is one T cell receptor (beta chain) with its context. No antigen is known for it. Germline V lookup: CDR1 SQVTM, CDR2 ANQGSEA. V was pared by 7 bases and J by 5 bases, with 17 bases of the junction left unmatched. This CDR3 has 16 residues. This record comes from a study of blood T cells in healthy people across ages. Points from the study as a whole: More naive CD4+ cells and higher diversity marked long-lived donors relative to aged donors.

A second PCR, run for roughly 6 to 11 cycles, used a sample-barcoded 5' primer plus a J-beta primer mix. TCRdb re-called the 5' RACE reads through MiXCR, storing one row per CDR3 protein. This sample has 1.5 million to 1.8 million distinct CDR3 sequences; approximately 43% occur once, and the top ten carry 4%. Sequences were obtained from blood. This sequence originates from a woman aged 18-35 years in good health. The rearrangement links TRBV29-1 to TRBJ2-3, with 8 bases that match TRBD2. For the CDR3, the DNA is TGCAGCGGGGGGGGGAGCGGGGGAACGGTCAGAGATACGCAGTATTTT. It is translated as CSGGGSGGTVRDTQYF.